These T cell receptor beta chains were read from a single sample in a study of technical replicates of blood from several donors. Generated by immunoSEQ multiplex PCR, the TCRdb table keeps only in-frame clones and is missing some. The table has 55,000 to 75,000 clones, about 86% seen once. Sequencing was performed on PBMCs. These receptors all come from a human donor in good health. Some clones in this sample may be carry-over from other donors' samples. Both conserved end residues are part of each CDR3. Each record gives: clone size, J gene, V gene, D gene, CDR3 length, CDR3 protein, CDR3 DNA. A D gene is named only where the DNA matches it firmly. Not every row has a clone size; where given, it reads once, few, many or a size class.

NA | TRBJ2-7 | TRBV2 | TRBD1 | 14 | CASKTGTGIREQYF | TGTGCCAGCAAGACCGGGACAGGGATTCGGGAGCAGTACTTC
NA | TRBJ1-2 | TRBV29-1 | NA | 13 | CSVVLGGGEGYTF | TGCAGCGTTGTCTTGGGGGGTGGTGAGGGCTACACCTTC
NA | TRBJ2-1 | TRBV4-3 | NA | 13 | CASSLTPGREQFF | TGCGCCAGCAGCCTAACTCCAGGCCGCGAGCAGTTCTTC
NA | TRBJ2-1 | TRBV4-1 | NA | 13 | CASSQEYRSEQFF | TGCGCCAGCAGCCAAGAGTATAGAAGTGAGCAGTTCTTC
NA | TRBJ2-7 | TRBV19 | NA | 14 | CASSIGARGYEQYF | TGTGCCAGTAGTATAGGAGCCAGGGGCTACGAGCAGTACTTC
NA | TRBJ2-5 | TRBV11-2 | NA | 15 | CASSFLLDREETQYF | TGTGCCAGCAGCTTCCTCTTAGATAGGGAGGAGACCCAGTACTTC
NA | TRBJ1-4 | TRBV5-1 | TRBD1 | 17 | CASSLYRDRDGNEKLFF | TGCGCCAGCAGCTTATACCGGGACAGGGATGGGAATGAAAAACTGTTTTTT
NA | TRBJ2-3 | TRBV6-6 | NA | 16 | CASSSHQSSVTDTQYF | TGTGCCAGCAGTTCACATCAAAGTTCAGTCACAGATACGCAGTATTTT
once | TRBJ2-5 | TRBV10-3 | NA | 14 | CATRGGEGQETQYF | TGTGCCACCCGGGGAGGTGAGGGCCAAGAGACCCAGTACTTC
once | TRBJ1-6 | TRBV6-6 | NA | 14 | CASSPQGWNSPLHF | TGTGCCAGCAGTCCTCAGGGGTGGAATTCACCCCTCCACTTT
NA | TRBJ2-7 | TRBV9 | TRBD1 | 15 | CASSPGGTGGHEQYF | TGTGCCAGCAGCCCGGGGGGGACAGGGGGGCACGAGCAGTACTTC
NA | TRBJ1-1 | TRBV29-1 | TRBD1 | 12 | CSVRRGRTEAFF | TGCAGCGTTCGGAGGGGGCGAACTGAAGCTTTCTTT
NA | TRBJ2-1 | TRBV14 | NA | 14 | CASSQLVGLNEQFF | TGTGCCAGCAGCCAACTCGTGGGCCTCAATGAGCAGTTCTTC
NA | TRBJ1-1 | TRBV10-3 | TRBD1 | 14 | CAISGGQGETEAFF | TGTGCCATCAGCGGCGGACAGGGGGAGACTGAAGCTTTCTTT
NA | TRBJ1-5 | TRBV7-9 | TRBD1 | 14 | CASSPDRGDQPQHF | TGTGCCAGCAGCCCTGACAGGGGGGATCAGCCCCAGCATTTT
NA | TRBJ2-5 | TRBV5-4 | TRBD2 | 15 | CASSFTGEGRETQYF | TGTGCCAGCAGCTTTACGGGGGAGGGGCGAGAGACCCAGTACTTC
NA | TRBJ2-7 | TRBV5-5 | NA | 14 | CASSLSPGEVGQYF | TGTGCCAGCAGCTTATCCCCCGGCGAGGTCGGGCAGTACTTC
NA | TRBJ1-2 | TRBV19 | TRBD1 | 14 | CASRTGAGNYGYTF | TGTGCCAGTAGGACAGGGGCGGGAAACTATGGCTACACCTTC
NA | TRBJ2-1 | TRBV30 | TRBD2 | 15 | CAWVGPGLGRNEQFF | TGTGCCTGGGTGGGCCCCGGACTAGGTCGGAATGAGCAGTTCTTC
NA | TRBJ2-7 | TRBV13 | NA | 13 | CASSRTRTGEQYF | TGTGCCAGCAGCCGGACTCGTACCGGCGAGCAGTACTTC
NA | TRBJ1-4 | TRBV5-4 | NA | 16 | CASSLAGGVEREKLFF | TGTGCCAGCAGCTTGGCCGGGGGGGTGGAACGTGAAAAACTGTTTTTT
NA | TRBJ1-4 | TRBV4-1 | NA | 17 | CASSQRALEATNEKLFF | TGCGCCAGCAGCCAAAGAGCGCTAGAGGCAACTAATGAAAAACTGTTTTTT
NA | TRBJ1-1 | TRBV13 | TRBD1 | 12 | CASKTGDTEAFF | TGTGCCAGCAAAACAGGGGACACTGAAGCTTTCTTT
once | TRBJ2-7 | TRBV30 | TRBD1 | 12 | CAWRDRAYEQYF | TGTGCCTGGAGGGACAGGGCCTACGAGCAGTACTTC
once | TRBJ2-5 | TRBV5-4 | TRBD2 | 15 | CASSGTSGPAETQYF | TGTGCCAGCAGCGGGACTAGCGGGCCGGCGGAGACCCAGTACTTC
once | TRBJ2-6 | TRBV4-3 | NA | 18 | CASSQASYYGAGANVLTF | TGCGCCAGCAGCCAAGCCTCGTACTATGGAGCTGGGGCCAACGTCCTGACTTTC
NA | TRBJ2-1 | TRBV2 | TRBD2 | 16 | CASRLAGGLDYNEQFF | TGTGCCAGCAGGCTAGCGGGAGGTTTAGACTACAATGAGCAGTTCTTC
NA | TRBJ2-7 | TRBV5-1 | NA | 15 | CASSLTTGPPYEQYF | TGCGCCAGCAGCTTAACTACAGGGCCCCCCTACGAGCAGTACTTC
NA | TRBJ1-2 | TRBV6-5 | NA | 14 | CASASFGTIFGYTF | TGTGCCAGCGCATCCTTCGGGACAATTTTTGGCTACACCTTC
once | TRBJ1-1 | TRBV6-1 | NA | 15 | CASSLGQTLNTEAFF | TGTGCCAGCAGCTTGGGGCAGACTTTGAACACTGAAGCTTTCTTT
once | TRBJ1-6 | TRBV9 | TRBD1 | 17 | CASSGLQGVPYNSPLHF | TGTGCCAGCAGCGGATTACAGGGGGTACCTTATAATTCACCCCTCCACTTT
NA | TRBJ2-7 | TRBV7-8 | TRBD2 | 14 | CASSLSGSSYEQYF | TGTGCCAGCAGCTTAAGCGGGAGCTCCTACGAGCAGTACTTC
NA | TRBJ1-2 | TRBV6-1 | TRBD1 | 14 | CASSEDRGRDGYTF | TGTGCCAGCAGTGAAGACAGGGGGCGCGACGGCTACACCTTC
NA | TRBJ2-1 | TRBV28 | TRBD1 | 12 | CASATGYGEQFF | TGTGCCAGCGCGACAGGGTACGGTGAGCAGTTCTTC
NA | TRBJ1-5 | TRBV19 | NA | 16 | CASSLRPEAGNQPQHF | TGTGCCAGTAGCCTACGACCCGAGGCAGGGAATCAGCCCCAGCATTTT
NA | TRBJ1-2 | TRBV5-4 | NA | 13 | CASSLNRVDGYTF | TGTGCCAGCAGCTTGAACAGGGTGGATGGCTACACCTTC
NA | TRBJ1-1 | TRBV19 | TRBD1 | 13 | CASRGQGNTEAFF | TGTGCCAGTAGGGGACAGGGAAACACTGAAGCTTTCTTT
NA | TRBJ2-1 | TRBV7-3 | NA | 16 | CASSPSLKLRNNEQFF | TGTGCCAGCAGCCCCTCTCTTAAACTACGAAACAATGAGCAGTTCTTC
NA | TRBJ2-3 | TRBV4-1 | NA | 19 | CASSQAPPDYPSRTDTQYF | TGCGCCAGCAGCCAAGCCCCACCCGACTATCCCAGTCGAACAGATACGCAGTATTTT
NA | TRBJ2-1 | TRBV5-1 | TRBD2 | 16 | CASSSRDSGGSGEQFF | TGCGCCAGCAGCTCCCGCGATAGCGGGGGATCGGGTGAGCAGTTCTTC
few | TRBJ2-6 | TRBV19 | NA | 14 | CASSTRSGANVLTF | TGTGCCAGTAGTACTCGGTCTGGGGCCAACGTCCTGACTTTC
NA | TRBJ2-7 | TRBV5-1 | NA | 11 | CASSPGYEQYF | TGCGCCAGCAGCCCAGGATACGAGCAGTACTTC
NA | TRBJ2-3 | TRBV5-6 | TRBD2 | 14 | CACAGLDGTDTQYF | TGTGCCTGCGCCGGACTAGACGGCACAGATACGCAGTATTTT
NA | TRBJ2-1 | TRBV13 | NA | 15 | CASSPDWTSGNEQFF | TGTGCCAGCAGCCCAGACTGGACCAGCGGGAATGAGCAGTTCTTC
once | TRBJ2-1 | TRBV27 | NA | 15 | CASSLADYLVNEQFF | TGTGCCAGCAGTTTAGCGGATTACCTTGTCAATGAGCAGTTCTTC
NA | TRBJ2-6 | TRBV7-9 | NA | 17 | CASSLTSQGSGANVLTF | TGTGCCAGCAGCCTCACCTCACAGGGCTCTGGGGCCAACGTCCTGACTTTC
NA | TRBJ2-1 | TRBV9 | TRBD1 | 12 | CASSVEGGKQFF | TGTGCCAGCAGCGTAGAAGGGGGCAAGCAGTTCTTC
NA | TRBJ1-1 | TRBV19 | NA | 15 | CASSPTYGANTEAFF | TGTGCCAGTAGCCCGACATATGGGGCTAACACTGAAGCTTTCTTT
NA | TRBJ1-2 | TRBV11-1 | NA | 15 | CASSPEITTRGGYTF | TGTGCCAGCAGCCCCGAAATTACAACCCGAGGGGGCTACACCTTC
NA | TRBJ2-7 | TRBV15 | TRBD2 | 16 | CATSRDTGTSVDEQYF | TGTGCCACCAGCAGAGACACCGGGACTAGCGTAGACGAGCAGTACTTC
once | TRBJ2-7 | TRBV2 | TRBD2 | 15 | CASSALSSGDYEQYF | TGTGCCAGCAGTGCCTTATCTAGCGGTGACTACGAGCAGTACTTC
NA | TRBJ2-7 | TRBV7-3 | TRBD1 | 15 | CASSPSLGQGDEQYF | TGTGCCAGCAGCCCATCCCTGGGACAGGGGGACGAGCAGTACTTC
NA | TRBJ2-7 | TRBV7-9 | TRBD1 | 15 | CASRRVQTGGYEQYF | TGTGCCAGCAGACGCGTCCAGACAGGGGGGTACGAGCAGTACTTC
NA | TRBJ1-1 | TRBV6-4 | NA | 13 | CASSEGGGTEAFF | TGTGCCAGCAGTGAAGGGGGGGGCACTGAAGCTTTCTTT